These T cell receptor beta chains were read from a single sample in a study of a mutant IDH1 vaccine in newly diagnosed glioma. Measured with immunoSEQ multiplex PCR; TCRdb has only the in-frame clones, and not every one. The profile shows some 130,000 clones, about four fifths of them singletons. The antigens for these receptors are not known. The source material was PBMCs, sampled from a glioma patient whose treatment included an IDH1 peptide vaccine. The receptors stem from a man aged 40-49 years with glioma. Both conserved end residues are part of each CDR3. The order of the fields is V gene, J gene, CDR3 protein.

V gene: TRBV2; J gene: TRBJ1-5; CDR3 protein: CASSRGSLDNQPQHF
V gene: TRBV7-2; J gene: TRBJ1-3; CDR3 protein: CASSLGSGSGNTIYF
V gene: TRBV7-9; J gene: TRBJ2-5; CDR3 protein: CADRTDQETQYF
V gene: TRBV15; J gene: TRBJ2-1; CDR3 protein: CATSPRYNEQFF
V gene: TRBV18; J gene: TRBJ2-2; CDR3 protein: CASSPLPAGETGELFF
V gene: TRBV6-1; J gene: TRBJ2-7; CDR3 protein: CASSEVDRGQYF
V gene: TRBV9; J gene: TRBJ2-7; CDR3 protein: CASSVGTGKLPSSYEQYF
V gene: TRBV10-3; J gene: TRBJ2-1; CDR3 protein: CAISTDHLAGAVYNEQFF
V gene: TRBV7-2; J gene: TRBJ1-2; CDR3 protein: CASSGPSDPGYTF
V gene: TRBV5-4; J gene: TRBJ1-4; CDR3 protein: CASSLEGQGGEKLFF
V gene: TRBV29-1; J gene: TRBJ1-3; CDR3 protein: CSVEEGIDTIYF
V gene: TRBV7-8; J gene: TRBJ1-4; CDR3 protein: CASSFSANEKLFF
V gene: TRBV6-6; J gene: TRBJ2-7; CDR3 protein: CASSYTDSYEQYF
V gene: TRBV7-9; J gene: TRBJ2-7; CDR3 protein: CASSLPREGRWTYEQYF
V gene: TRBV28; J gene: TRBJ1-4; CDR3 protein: CASTLGQGSEKLFF
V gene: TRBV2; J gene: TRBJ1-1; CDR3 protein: CASSPMVLNTEAFF
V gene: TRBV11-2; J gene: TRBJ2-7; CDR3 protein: CASSLKVTGDGQYF
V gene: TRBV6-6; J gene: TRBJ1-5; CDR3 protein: CASTWGQDSNQPQHF
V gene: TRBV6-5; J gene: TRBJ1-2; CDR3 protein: CASSPPGFYGYTF
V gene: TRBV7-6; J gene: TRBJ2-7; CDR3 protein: CASSPGLAGDEQYF
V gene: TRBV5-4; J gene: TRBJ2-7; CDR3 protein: CASSWDRGYEQYF
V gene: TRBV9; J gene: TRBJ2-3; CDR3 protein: CASSGGPQAHTQYF
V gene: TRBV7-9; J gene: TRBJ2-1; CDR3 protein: CASSLGLGQGDNEQFF
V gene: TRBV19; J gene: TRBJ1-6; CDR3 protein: CASRPGTGASPLHF
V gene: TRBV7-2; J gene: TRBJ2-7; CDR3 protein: CASSLAGQTYEQYF
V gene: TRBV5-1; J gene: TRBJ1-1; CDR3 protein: CASKIQLVNTEAFF
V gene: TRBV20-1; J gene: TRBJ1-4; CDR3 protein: CGIWSLGKLFF
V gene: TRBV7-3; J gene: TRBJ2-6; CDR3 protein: CASSFGVLGSGANVLTF
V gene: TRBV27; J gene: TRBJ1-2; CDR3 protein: CANKGCYGYTF
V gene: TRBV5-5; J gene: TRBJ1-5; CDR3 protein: CASSLADRGNQPQHF
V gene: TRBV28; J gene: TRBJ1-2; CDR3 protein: CASSSVNYGYTF
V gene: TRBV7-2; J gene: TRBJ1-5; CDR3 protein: CASSIGLRGANQPQHF
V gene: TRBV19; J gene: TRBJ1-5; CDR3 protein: CASSIRGQGNQPQHF
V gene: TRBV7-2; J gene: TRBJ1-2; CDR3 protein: CASSLSDYGYTF
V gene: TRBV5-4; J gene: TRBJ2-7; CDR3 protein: CASSLAQRHEQYF
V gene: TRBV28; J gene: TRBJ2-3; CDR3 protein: CASSLPLQPGRDTQYF
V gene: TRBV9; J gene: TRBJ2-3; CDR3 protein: CASSPREGRTDTQYF
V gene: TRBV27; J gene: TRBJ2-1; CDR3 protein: CASSLRGASIEGRRIQFF
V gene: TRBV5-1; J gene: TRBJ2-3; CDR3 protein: CASSLLATDTQYF
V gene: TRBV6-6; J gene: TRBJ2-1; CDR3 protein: CASSDSMVEQFF
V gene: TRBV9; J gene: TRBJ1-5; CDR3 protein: CASSLRPQHF
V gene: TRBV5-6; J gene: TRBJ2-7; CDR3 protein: CASSHSDSSRAYEQYF
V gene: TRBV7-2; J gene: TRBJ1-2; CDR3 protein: CASSRGDSGYTF
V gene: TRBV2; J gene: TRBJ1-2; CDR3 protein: CASSERNYGYTF
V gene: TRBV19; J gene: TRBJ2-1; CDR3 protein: CASSIKYNEQFF
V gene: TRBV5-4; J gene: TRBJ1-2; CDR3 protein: CASSLVDREHGYTF
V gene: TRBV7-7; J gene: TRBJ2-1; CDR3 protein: CASSVGAGGYNEQFF
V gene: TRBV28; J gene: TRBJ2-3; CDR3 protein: CASRGLGDRGQTDTQYF
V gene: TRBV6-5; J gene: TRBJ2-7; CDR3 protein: CASSEDRGSYEQYF
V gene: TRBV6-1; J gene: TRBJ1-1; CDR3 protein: CASSEVYNTEAFF
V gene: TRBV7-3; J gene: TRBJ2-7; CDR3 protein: CASSLIPGGPSLYEQYF
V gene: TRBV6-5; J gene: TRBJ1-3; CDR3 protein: CASSSGPVGGNTIYF
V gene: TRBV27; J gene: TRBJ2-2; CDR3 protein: CASTFGQGMGGELFF
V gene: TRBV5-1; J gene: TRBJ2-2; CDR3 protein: CASSLDGLGTGELFF
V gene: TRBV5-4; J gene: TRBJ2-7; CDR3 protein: CASSKGLAGGPSYEQYF